The table lists the clone carrying this T cell receptor (beta chain) with a count of one. What it recognizes is unknown. These data belong to a study of graft-versus-host responses after intestinal transplantation. About the research overall: Uniformly, recipients were administered anti-thymocyte globulin induction with subsequent tacrolimus and steroids for around 3 years. Study-wide findings and caveats: Patients with graft-donor T cell macrochimerism had high graft-versus-host to host-versus-graft clonal ratios in allografts. Peak GvH clone levels in circulation were associated with early post-transplant HvG declines.

The CDR3 runs 14 residues. Germline-derived CDR1 and CDR2 are MNHEY and SVGAGI. Trimming shortened V by 0 bases and J by 6 bases, and 12 bases separated the two germline ends. The data were produced by immunoSEQ multiplex PCR, yet TCRdb's version contains in-frame clones alone and is incomplete. This sample has 9,900 or so clones, with over 75% found just once. The V call is TRBV6-5, the J call TRBJ2-7; D ambiguous. The specimen comprised PBMCs, sampled 242 days after intestinal transplant. The receptor was derived from a human patient who received an intestinal transplant, so some T cells may come from the graft donor. In DNA, the CDR3 is TGTGCCAGCAGTTACTCGGGTGGGGTACTCGAGCAGTACTTC. This sequence encodes CASSYSGGVLEQYF.